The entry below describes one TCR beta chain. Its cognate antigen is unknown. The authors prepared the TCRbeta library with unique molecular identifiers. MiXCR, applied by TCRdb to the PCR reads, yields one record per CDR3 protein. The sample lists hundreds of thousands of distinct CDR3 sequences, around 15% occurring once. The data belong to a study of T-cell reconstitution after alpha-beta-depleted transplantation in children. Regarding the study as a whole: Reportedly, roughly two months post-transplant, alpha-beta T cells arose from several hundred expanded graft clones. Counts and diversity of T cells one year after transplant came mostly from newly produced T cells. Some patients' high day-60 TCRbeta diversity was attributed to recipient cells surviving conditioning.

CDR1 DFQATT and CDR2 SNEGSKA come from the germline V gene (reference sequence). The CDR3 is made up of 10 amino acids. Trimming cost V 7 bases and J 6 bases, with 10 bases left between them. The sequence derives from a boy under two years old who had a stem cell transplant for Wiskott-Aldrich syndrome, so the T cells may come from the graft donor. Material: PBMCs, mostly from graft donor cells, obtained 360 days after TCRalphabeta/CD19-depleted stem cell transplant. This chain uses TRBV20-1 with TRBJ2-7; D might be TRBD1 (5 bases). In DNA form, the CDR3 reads TGCAGTGTGGTTCAGGGCGAGCAGTACTTC. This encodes CSVVQGEQYF.